A single T cell receptor beta chain is shown here with its context. No antigen is known for it. The data were taken from a study of PD-1 blockade in classical Hodgkin lymphoma. Sequencing was performed with immunoSEQ multiplex PCR; in TCRdb, only in-frame clones are kept and a portion is missing. The data contain 20,000 to 25,000 clones, 81% of them seen just once; the ten biggest clones take up over 20%. Findings of the study overall: CD4+ but not CD8+ TCR diversity rose significantly by C4D1.

Time point in this sample: cycle 4 day 1 (C4D1), after about 6 weeks of nivolumab. Every one of the patients relapsed after autologous stem cell transplantation (brentuximab vedotin exposure was variable). Material: peripheral blood mononuclear cells (PBMCs), obtained before the fourth cycle of nivolumab. The sequence derives from a human donor with classical Hodgkin lymphoma.

The CDR3: CASSRERGADTQYF. DNA of the CDR3: TGTGCCAGCAGTCGGGAGCGGGGAGCAGATACGCAGTATTTT. The chain carries TRBV6-1 and TRBJ2-3, with 7 bases that match TRBD2. The length of the CDR3 is 14 residues. With V trimmed by 5 bases and J by 4 bases, 6 bases remained unmatched. Germline V lookup: CDR1 MNHNS, CDR2 SASEGT.